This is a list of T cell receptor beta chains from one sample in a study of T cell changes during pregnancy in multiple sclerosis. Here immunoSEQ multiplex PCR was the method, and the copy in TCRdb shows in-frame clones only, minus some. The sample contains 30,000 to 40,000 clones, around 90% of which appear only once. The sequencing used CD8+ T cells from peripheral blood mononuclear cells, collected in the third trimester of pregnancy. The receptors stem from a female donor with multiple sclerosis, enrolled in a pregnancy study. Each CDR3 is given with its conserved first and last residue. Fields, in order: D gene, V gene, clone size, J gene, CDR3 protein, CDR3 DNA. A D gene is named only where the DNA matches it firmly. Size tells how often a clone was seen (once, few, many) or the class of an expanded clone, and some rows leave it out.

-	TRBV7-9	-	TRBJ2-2	CASSLGPSNTGELFF	TGTGCCAGCAGCTTAGGGCCTTCGAACACCGGGGAGCTGTTTTTT
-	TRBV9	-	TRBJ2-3	CASSVAGIAGDTQYF	TGTGCCAGCAGCGTAGCTGGAATAGCTGGAGATACGCAGTATTTT
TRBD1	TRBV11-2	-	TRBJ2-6	CASSIRTGPTNPGANVLTF	TGTGCCAGCAGCATAAGGACAGGGCCGACCAACCCTGGGGCCAACGTCCTGACTTTC
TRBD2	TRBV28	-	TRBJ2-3	CASSPQTSGLYTQYF	TGTGCCAGCAGTCCGCAAACTAGCGGGCTGTATACGCAGTATTTT
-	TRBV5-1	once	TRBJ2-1	CASTVQGSSYNEQFF	TGCGCCAGCACCGTTCAGGGTAGCTCCTACAATGAGCAGTTCTTC
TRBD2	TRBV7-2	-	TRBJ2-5	CASSFTRGGETQYF	TGTGCCAGCAGCTTCACGCGGGGGGGAGAGACCCAGTACTTC
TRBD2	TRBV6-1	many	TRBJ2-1	CASSFTSGGVDEQFF	TGTGCCAGCAGCTTCACTAGCGGGGGGGTCGATGAGCAGTTCTTC
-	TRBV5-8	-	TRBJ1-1	CASSPFQEAFF	TGTGCCAGCAGCCCCTTCCAGGAAGCTTTCTTT
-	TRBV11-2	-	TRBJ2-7	CASSGTTGFLRQYF	TGTGCCAGCAGCGGTACCACAGGGTTTCTTCGGCAGTACTTC
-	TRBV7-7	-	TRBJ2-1	CASSPGGFNEQFF	TGTGCTAGCAGCCCGGGCGGGTTCAATGAGCAGTTCTTC
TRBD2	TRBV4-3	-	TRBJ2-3	CASSQDLASGADTQYF	TGCGCCAGCAGCCAAGATCTGGCTAGCGGGGCAGATACGCAGTATTTT
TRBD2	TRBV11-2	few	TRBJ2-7	CASSPPGGAEGYEQYF	TGTGCCAGCAGCCCCCCCGGGGGGGCCGAGGGGTACGAGCAGTACTTC
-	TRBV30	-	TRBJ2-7	CAWSVQAGIPPLYYEQYF	TGTGCCTGGAGTGTACAGGCGGGGATACCCCCTTTATACTACGAGCAGTACTTC
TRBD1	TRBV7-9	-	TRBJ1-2	CASSLGQGGPHGYGYTF	TGTGCCAGCAGCCTGGGACAGGGAGGACCTCATGGCTATGGCTACACCTTC
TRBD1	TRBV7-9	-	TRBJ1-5	CASSPRQGSNQPQHF	TGTGCCAGCAGCCCCCGACAGGGCAGCAATCAGCCCCAGCATTTT
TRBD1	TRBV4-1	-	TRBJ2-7	CASSRTGQGSYEQYF	TGCGCCAGCAGCCGCACGGGACAGGGGTCTTACGAGCAGTACTTC
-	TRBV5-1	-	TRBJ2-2	CASSLAENDLGRELFF	TGCGCCAGCAGCTTGGCTGAGAATGACTTAGGCCGGGAGCTGTTTTTT
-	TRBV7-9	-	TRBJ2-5	CASSLVQRETQYF	TGTGCCAGCAGCTTAGTCCAGAGGGAGACCCAGTACTTC
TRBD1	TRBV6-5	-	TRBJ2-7	CASRVTGESYEQYF	TGTGCCAGCAGGGTGACAGGGGAATCCTACGAGCAGTACTTC
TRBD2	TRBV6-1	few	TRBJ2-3	CASSEERGSTDTQYF	TGTGCCAGCAGTGAAGAGCGGGGGAGCACAGATACGCAGTATTTT
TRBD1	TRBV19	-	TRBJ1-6	CASSGTGVSPLHF	TGTGCCAGTAGTGGGACAGGGGTCTCACCCCTCCACTTT
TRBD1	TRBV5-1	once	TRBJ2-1	CASRPGTGYNEQFF	TGCGCCAGCAGGCCCGGGACAGGGTACAATGAGCAGTTCTTC
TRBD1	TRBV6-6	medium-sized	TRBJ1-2	CASSYSETGNYGYTF	TGTGCCAGCAGTTACTCTGAGACAGGGAACTATGGCTACACCTTC
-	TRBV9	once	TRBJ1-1	CASSGGNTGFSAFF	TGTGCCAGCAGCGGGGGGAACACAGGGTTCTCGGCTTTCTTT
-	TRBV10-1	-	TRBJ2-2	CASSGYRTENTGELFF	TGCGCCAGCAGTGGCTACCGGACAGAGAACACCGGGGAGCTGTTTTTT
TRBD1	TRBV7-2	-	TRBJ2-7	CASSSRQGEPLGQYF	TGTGCCAGCAGCTCGCGACAGGGGGAACCCCTTGGGCAGTACTTC
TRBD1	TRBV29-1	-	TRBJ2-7	CSVGDRGEAYEQYF	TGCAGCGTGGGCGACAGGGGTGAGGCCTACGAGCAGTACTTC
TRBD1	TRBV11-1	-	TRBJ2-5	CASRPGTGAGETQYF	TGTGCCAGCAGACCCGGGACAGGGGCTGGAGAGACCCAGTACTTC
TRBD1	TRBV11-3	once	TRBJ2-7	CASSNTRGTDPLKTYEQYF	TGTGCCAGCAGTAACACTAGGGGGACAGACCCACTAAAAACCTACGAGCAGTACTTC
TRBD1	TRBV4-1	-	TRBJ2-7	CASSPGQGAHEQYF	TGCGCCAGCAGCCCGGGACAGGGGGCCCACGAGCAGTACTTC
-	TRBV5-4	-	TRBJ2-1	CASSLLDSPGDEQFF	TGTGCCAGCAGCTTGCTAGACAGTCCGGGCGATGAGCAGTTCTTC
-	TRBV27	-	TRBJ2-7	CASSSLGSSYEQYF	TGTGCCAGCAGTTCTCTCGGTAGCTCCTACGAGCAGTACTTC
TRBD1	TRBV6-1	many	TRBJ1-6	CASSSTGENSPLHF	TGTGCCAGCAGCAGTACAGGGGAGAATTCACCCCTCCACTTT
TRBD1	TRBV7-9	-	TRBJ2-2	CASSQRGTGLRTGELFF	TGTGCCAGCAGCCAGCGTGGGACAGGGTTACGCACCGGGGAGCTGTTTTTT
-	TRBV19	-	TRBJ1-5	CASREASLAALPQHF	TGTGCCAGTAGGGAGGCCTCTTTGGCCGCGTTGCCCCAGCATTTT
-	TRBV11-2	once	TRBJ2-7	CASSLEARSGTYEQYF	TGTGCCAGCAGCTTAGAGGCGCGGTCAGGGACCTACGAGCAGTACTTC
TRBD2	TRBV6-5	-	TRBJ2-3	CASRSGTTTDTQYF	TGTGCCAGCAGATCCGGGACTACCACAGATACGCAGTATTTT
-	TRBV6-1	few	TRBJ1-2	CASSEDRNYIGGYTF	TGTGCCAGCAGTGAAGACAGGAATTATATAGGTGGCTACACCTTC
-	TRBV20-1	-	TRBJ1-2	CTTRGDYGYTF	TGCACTACTCGGGGGGACTATGGCTACACCTTC
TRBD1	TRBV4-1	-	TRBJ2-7	CASTLEGGGQGVFEQYF	TGCGCCAGCACCCTCGAGGGAGGGGGACAGGGGGTATTCGAGCAGTACTTC
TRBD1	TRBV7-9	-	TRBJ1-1	CASSIDRETEAFF	TGTGCCAGCAGCATTGACAGGGAAACTGAAGCTTTCTTT
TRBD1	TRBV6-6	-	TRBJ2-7	CASSYSDRYEQYF	TGTGCCAGCAGTTACTCGGACAGGTACGAGCAGTACTTC
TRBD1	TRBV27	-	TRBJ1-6	CASSLGTGNSPLHF	TGTGCCAGCAGTTTGGGGACAGGTAATTCACCCCTCCACTTT
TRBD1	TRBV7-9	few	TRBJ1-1	CASSFGTGVGTEAFF	TGTGCCAGCAGCTTTGGGACAGGGGTTGGCACTGAAGCTTTCTTT
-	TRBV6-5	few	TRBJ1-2	CASRGQSVGYTF	TGTGCCAGCAGAGGACAGTCTGTCGGCTACACCTTC
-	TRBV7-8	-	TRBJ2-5	CASSHWRLQETQYF	TGTGCCAGCAGCCATTGGCGGCTCCAAGAGACCCAGTACTTC
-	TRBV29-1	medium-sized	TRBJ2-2	CSVDTGTGELFF	TGCAGCGTTGACACGGGTACGGGGGAGCTGTTTTTT
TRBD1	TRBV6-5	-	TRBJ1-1	CASSPQGVLNTEAFF	TGTGCCAGCAGTCCCCAGGGGGTTTTGAACACTGAAGCTTTCTTT
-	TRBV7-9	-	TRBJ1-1	CASSVGGEAEAFF	TGTGCCAGCAGCGTGGGGGGGGAAGCTGAAGCTTTCTTT
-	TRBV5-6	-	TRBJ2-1	CASSLAAASREQFF	TGTGCCAGCAGCTTGGCCGCGGCATCCCGGGAGCAGTTCTTC